This T cell receptor beta chain was obtained from a study of blood T cell repertoires in COVID-19. Trimming removed 2 bases at V and 0 bases at J, with 11 bases between. Germline CDR1 and CDR2: MNHEY and SVGEGT. This CDR3 comprises 15 residues. Participants came from about 24 US areas, aged about 18 to 100 years. Grouping used clinical history reported by participants in a survey and questionnaire. Original analysis: Researchers report that nucleated cell counts were estimated from reference gene primer amplification. Clones were sequenced by immunoSEQ multiplex PCR, and TCRdb holds only the in-frame ones, with some missing. V, J and clone size are those of that table, while D and trimming were read from the DNA. The sample shows roughly 220,000 clones, around 90% of them seen only once.

This chain connects TRBV6-2 or TRBV6-3 to TRBJ2-7, with a weak D call TRBD2 (6 bases). This receptor was identified in a woman between 45 and 65 years old with acute COVID-19. Source material: PBMCs or T cells enriched from blood (not recorded which). The CDR3 nucleotides read TGTGCCAGCAGTTACCGAGCGGGCTTCTCCTACGAGCAGTACTTC. It yields the protein CASSYRAGFSYEQYF.